This T cell receptor beta chain is from a study of radiation and T cells in renal cell carcinoma. Study-wide results and limits: Top tumor clonotypes rose in blood 2 weeks post-radiation, then contracted. Without pretreatment biopsies, baseline tumor clonotype presence was undetermined.

TCRdb's copy holds only in-frame clones and misses some; the assay was immunoSEQ multiplex PCR. The sample yields roughly 100,000 clones, roughly 88% seen once. CDR1 and CDR2 from the germline V gene are MDHEN and SYDVKM. The CDR3 sequence is 14 residues long. V was shortened by 1 base and J by 3 bases, with 10 bases between the two germline ends. Sample time point: blood 4 weeks post-SBRT, at nephrectomy. Treatment specified: 15 Gy SBRT to primary tumor, nephrectomy 4 weeks later. Nephrectomy followed 15 Gy stereotactic body radiation by 4 weeks. After SBRT, blood was collected at 2 and 4 weeks, plus baseline. This clone is a singleton in its sample. Its antigen remains unknown.

This TCR was sampled from a man between 60 and 75 years old with renal cell carcinoma. The material was blood, obtained from a patient whose treatment included radiotherapy and nephrectomy. This chain links TRBV28 with TRBJ2-7; D not resolved. This CDR3 is CASSLYSAGYEQYF. The DNA for the CDR3 is TGTGCCAGCAGTTTATACTCAGCTGGCTACGAGCAGTACTTC.